This TCR beta chain was captured in a study of shared clonotypes between healthy human individuals. Of note for this clone: Its antigen is still unknown.

The naive CD8 population came from CD45RO-negative cells selected for CCR7, without terminally differentiated effector memory CD45RA+ cells. The repertoire was sequenced with immunoSEQ multiplex PCR; TCRdb's copy has only in-frame clones and lacks some. The data hold around 700,000 clones, with about 92% observed a single time. Per germline, CDR1 MGHRA and CDR2 YSYEKL. The CDR3 runs to 16 residues. V trimming: 1 base; J trimming: 10 bases; junction bases outside the gene matches: 13. Study-level points and caveats: A handful of donors shared around 5% of their naive CD4 clonotypes.

The chain employs TRBV4-1 and TRBJ2-3; 8 bases match TRBD1. Material: naive CD8+ T cells sorted from blood. The sequence derives from a man aged 30-40 years in good health. The CDR3 loop is CASSQAGTGAFPPQYF. DNA of the CDR3: TGCGCCAGCAGCCAAGCGGGGACAGGAGCCTTCCCTCCGCAGTATTTT.